A single sample is the source of the 15 T cell receptor beta chains below, sequenced in a study of T cell responses to AZD1222 COVID-19 vaccine. The method was immunoSEQ multiplex PCR; TCRdb's version includes in-frame clones alone and lacks a portion of them. The table lists 120,000 to 150,000 clones, about 90% of them singletons. The input for sequencing was peripheral blood, taken on day 0 of AZD1222 vaccination. These receptors came from an adult in good health.

The J gene is TRBJ2-7, the V gene TRBV15; tentatively, D is TRBD1 (6 bases). Germline V lookup: CDR1 LNHNV, CDR2 YYDKDF (reference sequence). This CDR3 has 16 residues. Trimming stripped 3 bases from V and 5 bases from J, with 20 bases between. CDR3 protein: CATSSGRPGARHEQYF. The CDR3 bases are TGTGCCACCAGCAGTGGAAGGCCAGGGGCACGCCACGAGCAGTACTTC. The full variable domain, with the rest looked up from reference TRBV15 and TRBJ2-7, is DAMVIQNPRYQVTQFGKPVTLSCSQTLNHNVMYWYQQKSSQAPKLLFHYYDKDFNNEADTPDNFQSRRPNTSFCFLDIRSPGLGDTAMYLCATSSGRPGARHEQYFGPGTRLTVT.

This chain joins TRBV6-5 and TRBJ1-4, with TRBD1 as a possible D gene (6 bases). This CDR3 has 16 residues. Trimming took 2 bases from V and 5 from J, leaving 15 bases between them. Looked up from germline, CDR1 is MNHEY and CDR2 is SVGAGI. CDR3 loop: CASSYKEQGLNEKLFF. The CDR3 DNA is TGTGCCAGCAGTTACAAGGAACAGGGCCTCAATGAAAAACTGTTTTTT.

This chain connects TRBV19 to TRBJ1-5; D may be TRBD1 (5 bases). The CDR3 contains 17 residues. Trimming took 7 bases from V and 5 from J, leaving 24 bases between them. CDR1 LNHDA and CDR2 SQIVND come from the germline V gene (reference sequence). Written as DNA, the CDR3 is TGTGCCAGTACCCCATCTGGATCCAGGGAATGGGATCAGCCCCAGCATTTT. Amino acid sequence: CASTPSGSREWDQPQHF.

The chain carries TRBV19 and TRBJ1-1; no definite D call. The CDR3 sequence is 15 residues long. The germline CDR1 and CDR2 sequences are LNHDA and SQIVND (reference sequence). The V end lost 2 bases, the J end lost 0 bases, and 10 bases lay between the germline ends. The CDR3 is CASSITVGMNTEAFF. CDR3 DNA sequence: TGTGCCAGTAGTATAACCGTCGGTATGAACACTGAAGCTTTCTTT.

CDR3 nucleotide sequence: TGCGCCAGCAGCCCATCGGACTTTAGCACAGATACGCAGTATTTT. It yields the protein CASSPSDFSTDTQYF. V and J are TRBV5-1 and TRBJ2-3; a weak D match, TRBD2 (5 bases). Germline assignment: CDR1 SGHRS and CDR2 YFSETQ. Trimming took off 4 bases at V and 0 bases at J, with 12 bases between the two ends. The length of the CDR3 is 15 residues.

The chain employs TRBV3-1 (or the pseudogene TRBV3-2) and TRBJ2-3, with D hard to call. V was trimmed by 0 bases and J by 5 bases, leaving 3 bases between them. CDR3 length: 12 amino acids. CDR1 is LGHDT and CDR2 is YNNKEL in the germline V gene (reference sequence). This chain's CDR3 is CASSQEGDTQYF. CDR3 coding DNA: TGTGCCAGCAGCCAAGAAGGAGATACGCAGTATTTT.

The rearrangement uses TRBV20-1 and TRBJ1-4; D not resolved. Trimming left V 3 bases short and J 3 bases short, with 11 bases between. This CDR3 comprises 14 residues. The germline V gene has CDR1 DFQATT and CDR2 SNEGSKA (reference sequence). The CDR3 DNA follows: TGCAGTGCTAGTTATGGGCAGCCTAATGAAAAACTGTTTTTT. This translates into CSASYGQPNEKLFF.

The V call is TRBV12-3 or TRBV12-4, the J call TRBJ1-4; D is unclear. CDR3 length: 11 residues. With 3 bases removed from V and 8 bases from J, the gap between germline ends came to 4 bases. This CDR3 is CASSFLEKLFF. In DNA form, the CDR3 reads TGTGCCAGCAGTTTTTTGGAAAAACTGTTTTTT.

This chain uses TRBV6-2 or TRBV6-3 with TRBJ2-7; 8 nucleotides match TRBD1. The CDR3 is made up of 13 amino acids. The V and J ends lost 5 bases and 7 bases, in that order; junction bases with no gene match: 7. Germline CDR1 MNHEY, CDR2 SVGEGT. The CDR3: CASSGQGAREQYF. The CDR3 DNA is TGTGCCAGCAGTGGGCAGGGGGCGCGGGAGCAGTACTTC.

This rearrangement joins TRBV7-6 to TRBJ2-7; TRBD2 aligns across 10 bases. The CDR3 is 15 amino acids. The germline gives CDR1 SGHVS, CDR2 FNYEAQ. Unmatched junction bases numbered 6, after V lost 1 base and J lost 6 bases. The CDR3 region is CASSLGAGGPFEQYF. The CDR3 DNA reads TGTGCCAGCAGCTTAGGAGCGGGAGGGCCTTTCGAGCAGTACTTC.

CDR3 sequence (DNA): TGTGCCAGCAGCCCCTCTCTGGCCTATAATTCACCCCTCCACTTT. Translation gives CASSPSLAYNSPLHF. This chain uses TRBV6-5 with TRBJ1-6; D gene ambiguous. Germline loops: CDR1 MNHEY, CDR2 SVGAGI. Trimming took 6 bases from V and 2 from J, leaving 11 bases between them. CDR3 length equals 15 residues.

The rearrangement links TRBV5-4 to TRBJ2-3, with a possible D match to TRBD2 (5 bases). Germline loops: CDR1 SGHNT, CDR2 YYREEE (reference sequence). V was shortened by 2 bases and J by 4 bases, with 11 bases between the two germline ends. The length of the CDR3 is 14 residues. The CDR3 bases are TGTGCCAGCAGCTTTGGATCCGGGGCAGATACGCAGTATTTT. Protein product: CASSFGSGADTQYF.

CDR3 DNA: TGCAGCACTGGGAACGGCATTGGAAGCTCCTACGAGCAGTACTTC. The encoded protein is CSTGNGIGSSYEQYF. J is TRBJ2-7 and V is TRBV29-1; D not resolved. The CDR3 runs 15 residues. Germline V gene data show CDR1 as SQVTM and CDR2 as ANQGSEA. V lost 8 bases and J 0 bases, leaving 20 bases between the germline ends.

This clone was counted once. V is TRBV15 and J is TRBJ1-5; D is unclear. The length of the CDR3 is 15 residues. CDR1 is LNHNV, CDR2 YYDKDF, per germline (reference sequence). V was pared by 3 bases and J by 5 bases, with 14 bases between. The CDR3 coding sequence is TGTGCCACCAGCAGCCGTCCGGGCCCCGATCAGCCCCAGCATTTT. Amino acids: CATSSRPGPDQPQHF.

The V and J genes are TRBV6-5 and TRBJ2-7; D uncertain. CDR1 is MNHEY, CDR2 SVGAGI, per germline. The CDR3 has 13 residues. The germline V and J ends were trimmed by 4 bases and 3 bases, with 10 bases remaining between them. The CDR3 DNA sequence: TGTGCCAGCAGTTTGGACCGCAACTACGAGCAGTACTTC. Its protein is CASSLDRNYEQYF.